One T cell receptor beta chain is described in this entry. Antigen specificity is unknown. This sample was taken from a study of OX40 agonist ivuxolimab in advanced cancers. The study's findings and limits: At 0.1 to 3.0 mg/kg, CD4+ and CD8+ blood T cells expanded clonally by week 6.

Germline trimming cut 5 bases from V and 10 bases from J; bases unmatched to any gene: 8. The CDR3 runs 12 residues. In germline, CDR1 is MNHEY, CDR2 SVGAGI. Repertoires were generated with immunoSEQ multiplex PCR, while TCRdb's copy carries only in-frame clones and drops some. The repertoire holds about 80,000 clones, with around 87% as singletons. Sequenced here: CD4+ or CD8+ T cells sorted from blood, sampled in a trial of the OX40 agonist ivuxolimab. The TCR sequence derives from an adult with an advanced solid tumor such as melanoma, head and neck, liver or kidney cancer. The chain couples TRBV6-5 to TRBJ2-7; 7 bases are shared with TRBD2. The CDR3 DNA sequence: TGTGCCAGCAGTAGCGGGACCCTGGGTCAGTACTTC. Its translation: CASSSGTLGQYF.